Below are 17 T cell receptor beta chains sequenced from a single sample in a study of shared clonotypes between healthy human individuals (dated by TCRdb to about 2020). CD8 naive samples consisted of CD45RO-negative cells that were positively selected for CCR7, yielding a CD45RA+CCR7+ population without TemRA cells. Preparation of the library involved the immunoSEQ multiplex PCR assay. Drawn from immuneACCESS, this table holds only the in-frame rearrangements with V and J called that TCRdb kept. Clones are partly lost; checked studies trace under half to an unresolved V gene and leave the rest unexplained. The sample table contains more than 550,000 clones; only one count was recorded for about 90% of them. Together, the top ten hold more than 20% of the sample. Sequencing was carried out using naive CD8+ T cells sorted from blood. This specimen's cell subset or site label, interpreted: CD45RA+CCR7+. The origin of the receptors is a man younger than 40 in good health.

The V and J genes are TRBV7-9 and TRBJ1-1; D ambiguous. Trimming cost V 5 bases and J 4 bases, with 11 bases left between them. The CDR3 contains 13 residues. The germline gives CDR1 SEHNR, CDR2 FQNEAQ (reference sequence). In nucleotides, the CDR3 is TGTGCCAGCAGCCCGTCGGGGTTCACTGAAGCTTTCTTT. Amino acids: CASSPSGFTEAFF.

In its sample, this clone was seen a few times. Other DNA sequences from this sample encode an identical CDR3 as well. The chain is built from TRBV5-8 and TRBJ1-5; D remains unclear. The CDR3 totals 13 residues. Trimming stripped 0 bases from V and 0 bases from J, with 1 base between. Germline CDR1 SGHTS, CDR2 YDEGEE. CDR3 amino acids: CASSLGSNQPQHF. The CDR3 DNA sequence: TGTGCCAGCAGCTTGGGTAGCAATCAGCCCCAGCATTTT.

The chain links TRBV28 to TRBJ1-1; 7 nucleotides agree with TRBD1. The V gene end was trimmed by 7 bases and the J gene end by 0 bases; junction bases not matched to a gene: 2. There are 13 residues in the CDR3. CDR1 and CDR2 from the germline V gene are MDHEN and SYDVKM. For the CDR3, the DNA is TGTGCCAGCAAGGGGGCGTTGAACACTGAAGCTTTCTTT. Translating it yields CASKGALNTEAFF.

The genes are TRBV6-1 and TRBJ2-7; tentatively, D is TRBD1 (5 bases). The V gene lost 6 bases and the J gene lost 3 bases, with 12 bases spanning the gap. CDR1 MNHNS and CDR2 SASEGT come from the germline V gene. The length of the CDR3 is 13 residues. CDR3: CASSYRTHYEQYF. Written as DNA, the CDR3 is TGTGCCAGCAGCTACAGGACCCACTACGAGCAGTACTTC.

The chain combines TRBV29-1 with TRBJ2-7; tentative D call: TRBD2 (7 bases). Germline lookup yields CDR1 SQVTM and CDR2 ANQGSEA. Trimming took off 1 base at V and 6 bases at J, with 10 bases between the two ends. CDR3 length: 12 residues. For the CDR3, the DNA is TGCAGCGTTGAAGTGGGGGGGGCCGAGCAGTACTTC. It is translated as CSVEVGGAEQYF.

The chain is built from TRBV11-2 and TRBJ2-7; 11 positions match TRBD2. In germline, CDR1 is SGHAT, CDR2 FQNNGV. J was trimmed by 6 bases and V by 0 bases; bases with no gene match: 13. CDR3 length equals 18 residues. The CDR3 DNA follows: TGTGCCAGCAGCTTAGATGTGTGGCTAGCGGGAGGACAGGGCGAGCAGTACTTC. Translated, it gives CASSLDVWLAGGQGEQYF. The whole variable domain, remainder taken from reference TRBV11-2 and TRBJ2-7, is EAGVAQSPRYKIIEKRQSVAFWCNPISGHATLYWYQQILGQGPKLLIQFQNNGVVDDSQLPKDRFSAERLKGVDSTLKIQPAKLEDSAVYLCASSLDVWLAGGQGEQYFGPGTRLTVT.

This chain uses TRBV11-2 with TRBJ2-5; D gene ambiguous. CDR1 is SGHAT, CDR2 FQNNGV, per germline. CDR3 length equals 16 residues. Trimming took 2 bases from V and 2 from J, leaving 15 bases between them. DNA of the CDR3: TGTGCCAGCAGCTTATCTTCGGGTCTCACACAAGAGACCCAGTACTTC. Its translation is CASSLSSGLTQETQYF.

The rearrangement links TRBV19 to TRBJ1-1; 7 bases line up with TRBD1. V was pared by 11 bases and J by 3 bases, with 3 bases of the junction left unmatched. The germline V gene encodes CDR1 LNHDA and CDR2 SQIVND (reference sequence). CDR3 length equals 11 residues. The CDR3 spells CAATGYTEAFF. DNA for the CDR3: TGTGCCGCGACAGGGTACACTGAAGCTTTCTTT.

Only one count was recorded for this clone. CDR3: CASSPTSGNTYEQYF. CDR3 coding DNA: TGTGCCAGCAGCCCCACTAGCGGAAACACCTACGAGCAGTACTTC. V is TRBV5-4 and J is TRBJ2-7, with 8 positions matching TRBD2. Trimming took 4 bases from V and 2 from J; bases not matched to a gene: 8. The CDR3 spans 15 residues. The germline gives CDR1 SGHNT, CDR2 YYREEE (reference sequence).

The chain couples TRBV27 to TRBJ2-7; 8 positions match TRBD1. V was clipped by 6 bases and J by 5 bases; unmatched bases: 9. CDR1 MNHEY and CDR2 SMNVEV come from the germline V gene (reference sequence). The CDR3 consists of 14 residues. The CDR3 DNA is TGTGCCAGCAGCCCTATCAAGACAGGGGACGAGCAGTACTTC. The encoded protein is CASSPIKTGDEQYF.

The chain recombines TRBV11-2 with TRBJ2-7; 12 nucleotides align to TRBD2. Unmatched junction bases numbered 7, after V lost 7 bases and J lost 0 bases. CDR3 size: 16 residues. CDR1 is SGHAT and CDR2 is FQNNGV in the germline V gene. The CDR3 here is CASTIGLAGRSYEQYF. CDR3 nucleotide sequence: TGTGCCAGCACCATAGGACTAGCGGGACGCTCCTACGAGCAGTACTTC. The full variable domain, in which reference TRBV11-2 and TRBJ2-7 provide the parts outside the CDR3, is EAGVAQSPRYKIIEKRQSVAFWCNPISGHATLYWYQQILGQGPKLLIQFQNNGVVDDSQLPKDRFSAERLKGVDSTLKIQPAKLEDSAVYLCASTIGLAGRSYEQYFGPGTRLTVT.

The chain has TRBV10-2 and TRBJ2-7; D is unresolved. This CDR3 has 14 amino acids. Deletions cut 6 bases from V and 2 bases from J, with 14 bases between. Per the germline V gene, CDR1 is WSHSY and CDR2 is SAAADI. CDR3 sequence (DNA): TGCGCCAGCAGCCCCGGGCAGGCCACCTACGAGCAGTACTTC. Its translation is CASSPGQATYEQYF.

As regards this clone: The CDR3 does not end in the conserved phenylalanine or tryptophan, so this is likely a read error. Because the CDR3's place on the DNA is in doubt, the DNA is left out and the CDR3 is given as listed by TCRdb. The V gene is TRBV6-5, the J gene TRBJ1-1. Per germline, CDR1 MNHEY and CDR2 SVGAGI. The CDR3 spans 9 residues, counting both ends. CDR3 amino acids: CANPQLPLV.

The chain employs TRBV7-9 and TRBJ2-3, with 10 bases that match TRBD2. J gave up 1 base and V 1 base, and 2 bases lay outside the gene matches. Germline CDR1 and CDR2: SEHNR and FQNEAQ (reference sequence). The CDR3 sequence is 16 residues long. CDR3 sequence: CASSLDLAGGTDTQYF. CDR3 nucleotide sequence: TGTGCCAGCAGCTTAGATCTAGCGGGAGGCACAGATACGCAGTATTTT.

The chain uses TRBV9 and TRBJ2-6, with D hard to call. The CDR3 has 18 residues. Germline-derived CDR1 and CDR2 are SGDLS and YYNGEE. V was trimmed by 0 bases and J by 0 bases, leaving 13 bases between them. The DNA of the CDR3 is TGTGCCAGCAGCGTAGCTCCGGACGTTGTCTCTGGGGCCAACGTCCTGACTTTC. The encoded protein is CASSVAPDVVSGANVLTF.

The rearrangement uses TRBV11-2 and TRBJ2-2; D uncertain. V lost 1 base and J lost 0, with 9 bases in between. The CDR3 is 16 amino acids. CDR1 and CDR2 (germline): SGHAT, FQNNGV. CDR3 DNA sequence: TGTGCCAGCAGCTTAGGTCGGAGTACGAACACCGGGGAGCTGTTTTTT. Residues: CASSLGRSTNTGELFF.

The chain has TRBV27 and TRBJ1-2; D gene uncertain. The CDR3 is 14 amino acids. The ends were cut back, 2 bases at V and 2 bases at J, with 9 bases in the middle. From germline, CDR1 is MNHEY and CDR2 SMNVEV (reference sequence). The CDR3 reads CASSLKVNNYGYTF. The CDR3 nucleotides are TGTGCCAGCAGTTTAAAAGTAAACAACTATGGCTACACCTTC.